A single sample is the source of the 8 T cell receptor beta chains below, sequenced in a study of a mutant IDH1 vaccine in newly diagnosed glioma. Generated by immunoSEQ multiplex PCR, the TCRdb table keeps only in-frame clones and is missing some. The data contain about 42,000 clones, 65% to 90% of them singletons. These receptors have no known antigen. Documented time point: week 35, safety follow-up. Vaccine doses each comprised 300 ug of mutant IDH1 20-mer peptide, with topical imiquimod. The sample here was PBMCs, taken from a glioma patient whose treatment included an IDH1 peptide vaccine. Source of these receptors: a woman aged 50 to 65 with glioma.

The rearrangement uses TRBV6-6 and TRBJ2-2; the match to TRBD1 covers 10 bases. CDR3 length equals 11 residues. The germline V gene encodes CDR1 MNHNY and CDR2 SVGAGI (reference sequence). J was trimmed by 14 bases and V by 5 bases; bases with no gene match: 2. This CDR3 is CASSGTGVLFF. The CDR3 DNA follows: TGTGCCAGCAGTGGGACAGGGGTCCTGTTTTTT.

This chain joins TRBV6-5 and TRBJ1-2; D is possibly TRBD1 (6 bases). This CDR3 is 16 amino acids long. The V gene's germline CDR1 is MNHEY and CDR2 SVGAGI. The ends were cut back, 6 bases at V and 8 bases at J, with 25 bases in the middle. In DNA, the CDR3 is TGTGCCAGCAGCTACCTACGGACAGAGGGGAGCAGCGGCTACACCTTC. Residues: CASSYLRTEGSSGYTF.

The chain recombines TRBV10-3 with TRBJ1-1; D unresolved. Between the trimmed V and J ends, which lost 8 bases and 4 bases, there was a span of 11 bases. This CDR3 is built from 12 residues. Germline V CDR1 and CDR2: ENHRY, SYGVKD. As DNA, the CDR3 is TGTGCCATCTCCCCGGGGAGCACTGAAGCTTTCTTT. It specifies CAISPGSTEAFF.

The rearrangement links TRBV6-5 to TRBJ1-1; D is uncertain. The V end lost 4 bases, the J end lost 1 base, and 10 bases lay between the germline ends. Germline V gene data show CDR1 as MNHEY and CDR2 as SVGAGI. This CDR3 has 14 residues. CDR3 loop: CASSFEIRNTEAFF. The CDR3 coding sequence is TGTGCCAGCAGTTTTGAGATCAGGAACACTGAAGCTTTCTTT.

The chain uses TRBV6-1 and TRBJ1-1, with no clear D. Germline loops: CDR1 MNHNS, CDR2 SASEGT. The CDR3 runs to 14 residues. V gave up 2 bases and J gave up 3 bases, with 10 bases separating them. The CDR3 reads CASSESAADTEAFF. CDR3 bases: TGTGCCAGCAGTGAATCGGCAGCAGACACTGAAGCTTTCTTT.

This clone was detected a few times. In nucleotides, the CDR3 is TGTGCCAGCAGCGCTCCGGATCGGGCAGATCTTAACTATGGCTACACCTTC. As protein: CASSAPDRADLNYGYTF. V gene TRBV9 combines with J gene TRBJ1-2; no clear D. Germline loops: CDR1 SGDLS, CDR2 YYNGEE. The CDR3 totals 17 residues. V was shortened by 3 bases and J by 1 base, with 19 bases between the two germline ends.

This chain joins TRBV30 and TRBJ2-3, with D perhaps matching TRBD2 (7 bases). CDR3 length equals 13 residues. Germline CDR1 and CDR2: GTSNPN and SVGIG (reference sequence). Trimming removed 4 bases at V and 6 bases at J, with 14 bases between. CDR3 residues: CAWTAGAGDTQYF. The CDR3 coding sequence is TGTGCCTGGACGGCGGGGGCTGGGGATACGCAGTATTTT.

V gene TRBV29-1 combines with J gene TRBJ2-5, with D possibly being TRBD1 (5 bases). CDR3 size: 15 residues. Germline V lookup: CDR1 SQVTM, CDR2 ANQGSEA. Trimming took off 6 bases at V and 1 base at J, with 18 bases between the two ends. Here the CDR3 reads CSVPPSLGRQETQYF. The CDR3 DNA reads as TGCAGCGTACCACCGTCTCTGGGGCGCCAAGAGACCCAGTACTTC.